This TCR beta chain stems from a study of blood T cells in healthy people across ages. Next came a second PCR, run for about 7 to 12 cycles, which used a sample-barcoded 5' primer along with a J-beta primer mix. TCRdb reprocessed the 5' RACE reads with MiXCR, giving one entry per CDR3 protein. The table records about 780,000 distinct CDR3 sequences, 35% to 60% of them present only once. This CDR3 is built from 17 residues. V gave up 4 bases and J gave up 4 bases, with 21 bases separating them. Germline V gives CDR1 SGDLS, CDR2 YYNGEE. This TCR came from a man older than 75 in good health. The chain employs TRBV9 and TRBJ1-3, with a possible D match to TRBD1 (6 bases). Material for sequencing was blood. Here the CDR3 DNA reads TGTGCCAGCAGCCCAAGTCTATCGGGGGGCCTGGGAAACACCATATATTTT. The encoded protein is CASSPSLSGGLGNTIYF.